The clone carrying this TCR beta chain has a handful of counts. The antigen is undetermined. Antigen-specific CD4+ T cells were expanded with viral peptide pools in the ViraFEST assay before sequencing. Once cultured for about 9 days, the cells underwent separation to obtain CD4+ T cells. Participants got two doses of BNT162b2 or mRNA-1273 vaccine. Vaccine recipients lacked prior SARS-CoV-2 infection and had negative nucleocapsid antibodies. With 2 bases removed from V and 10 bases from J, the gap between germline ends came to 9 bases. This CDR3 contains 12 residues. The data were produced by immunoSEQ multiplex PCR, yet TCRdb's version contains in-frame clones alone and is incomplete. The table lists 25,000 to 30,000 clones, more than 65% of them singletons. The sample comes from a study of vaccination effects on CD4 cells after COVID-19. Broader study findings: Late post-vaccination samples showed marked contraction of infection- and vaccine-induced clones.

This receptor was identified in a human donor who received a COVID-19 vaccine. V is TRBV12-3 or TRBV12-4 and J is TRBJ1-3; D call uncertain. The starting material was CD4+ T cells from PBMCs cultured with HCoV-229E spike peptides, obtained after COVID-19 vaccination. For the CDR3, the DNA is TGTGCCAGCAGTTTATCAGGTCGGACCATATATTTT. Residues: CASSLSGRTIYF.